This TCR beta chain was profiled in a study of cytomegalovirus exposure and HLA in healthy donors. Study observations and caveats: TCR beta chains numbering some 150 were designated cytomegalovirus-associated.

Primers: 60 Vbeta forward and 13 Jbeta reverse. Method: immunoSEQ multiplex PCR; TCRdb's copy keeps in-frame clones and lacks some. Of around 100,000 clones listed, approximately 73% are singletons. Comment on this clone: Its antigen is unknown.

Germline loops: CDR1 SEHNR, CDR2 FQNEAQ (reference sequence). Trimming removed 3 bases at V and 1 base at J, with 9 bases between. The CDR3 length is 14 residues. Sequencing was performed on PBMCs. The TCR was taken from a woman between 18 and 30 years old in good health and CMV-seropositive. The chain carries TRBV7-9 and TRBJ2-5; the D is unclear. The CDR3 DNA reads TGTGCCAGCAGCTTTTTCTCTACCCAAGAGACCCAGTACTTC. Its translation: CASSFFSTQETQYF.